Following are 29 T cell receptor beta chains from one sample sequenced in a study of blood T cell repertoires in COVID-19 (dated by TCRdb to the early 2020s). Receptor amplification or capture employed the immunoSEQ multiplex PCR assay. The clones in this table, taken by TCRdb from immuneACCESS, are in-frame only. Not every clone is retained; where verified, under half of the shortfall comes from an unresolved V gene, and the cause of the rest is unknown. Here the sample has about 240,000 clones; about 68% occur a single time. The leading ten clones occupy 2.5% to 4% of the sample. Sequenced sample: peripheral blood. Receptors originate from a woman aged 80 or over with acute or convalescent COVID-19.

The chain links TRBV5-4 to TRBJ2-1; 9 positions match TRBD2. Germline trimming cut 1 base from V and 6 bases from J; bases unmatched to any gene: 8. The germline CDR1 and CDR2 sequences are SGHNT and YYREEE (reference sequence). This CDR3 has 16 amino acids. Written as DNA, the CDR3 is TGTGCCAGCAGCTTGAATAGCGGGAGCGTAGCCAATGAGCAGTTCTTC. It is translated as CASSLNSGSVANEQFF.

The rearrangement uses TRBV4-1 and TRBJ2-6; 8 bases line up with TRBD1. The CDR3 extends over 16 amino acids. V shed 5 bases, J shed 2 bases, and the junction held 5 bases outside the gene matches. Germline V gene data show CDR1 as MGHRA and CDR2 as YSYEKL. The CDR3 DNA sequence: TGCGCCAGCAGCTCCCCAGGGGGCCCTGGGGCCAACGTCCTGACTTTC. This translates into CASSSPGGPGANVLTF.

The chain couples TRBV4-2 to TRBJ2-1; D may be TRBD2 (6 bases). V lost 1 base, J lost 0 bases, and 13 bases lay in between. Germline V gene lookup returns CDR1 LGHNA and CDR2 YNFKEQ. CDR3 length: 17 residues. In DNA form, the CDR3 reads TGTGCCAGCAGCCAAGCCCCTAGCGCGAGCTCCTACAATGAGCAGTTCTTC. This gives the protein CASSQAPSASSYNEQFF.

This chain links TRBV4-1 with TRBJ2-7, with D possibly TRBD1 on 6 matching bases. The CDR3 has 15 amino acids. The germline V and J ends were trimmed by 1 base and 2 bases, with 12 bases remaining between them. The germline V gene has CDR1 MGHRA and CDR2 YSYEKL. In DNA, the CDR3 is TGCGCCAGCAGCCAAGGGCTGAGGACAGCCTACGAGCAGTACTTC. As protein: CASSQGLRTAYEQYF.

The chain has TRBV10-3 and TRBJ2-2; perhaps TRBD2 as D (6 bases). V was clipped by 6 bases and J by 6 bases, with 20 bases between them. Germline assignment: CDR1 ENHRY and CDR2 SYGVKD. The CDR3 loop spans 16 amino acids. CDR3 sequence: CAISATQGGGSGELFF. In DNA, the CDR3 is TGTGCCATCAGCGCGACCCAGGGAGGAGGCTCCGGGGAGCTGTTTTTT.

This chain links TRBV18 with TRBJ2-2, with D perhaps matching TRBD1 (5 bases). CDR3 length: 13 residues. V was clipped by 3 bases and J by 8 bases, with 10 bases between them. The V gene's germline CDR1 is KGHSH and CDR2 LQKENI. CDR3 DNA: TGTGCCAGCTCACCCCAGGGTGGAGGGGAGCTGTTTTTT. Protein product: CASSPQGGGELFF.

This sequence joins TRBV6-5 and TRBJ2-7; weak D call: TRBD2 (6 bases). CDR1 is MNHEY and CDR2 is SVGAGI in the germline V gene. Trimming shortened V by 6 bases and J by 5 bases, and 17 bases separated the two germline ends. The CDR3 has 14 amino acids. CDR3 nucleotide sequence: TGTGCCAGCAGAATGACTAGTAAGTACGACGAGCAGTACTTC. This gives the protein CASRMTSKYDEQYF.

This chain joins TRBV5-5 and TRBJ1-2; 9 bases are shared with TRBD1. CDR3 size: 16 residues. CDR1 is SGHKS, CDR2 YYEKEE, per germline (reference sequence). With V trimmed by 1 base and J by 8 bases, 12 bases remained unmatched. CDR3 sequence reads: CASSLWLDGQGRGYTF. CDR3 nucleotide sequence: TGTGCCAGCAGCTTGTGGTTGGACGGACAGGGGCGAGGCTACACCTTC.

The CDR3 sequence: CASSFDLPTGAVYGYTF. CDR3 nucleotide sequence: TGTGCCAGCAGCTTCGACCTTCCGACAGGGGCTGTCTATGGCTACACCTTC. V gene TRBV7-2 combines with J gene TRBJ1-2, with TRBD1 matching over 8 bases. V lost 3 bases, J lost 4 bases, and 13 bases stayed unmatched. Germline lookup yields CDR1 SGHTA and CDR2 FQGNSA. CDR3 length: 17 residues.

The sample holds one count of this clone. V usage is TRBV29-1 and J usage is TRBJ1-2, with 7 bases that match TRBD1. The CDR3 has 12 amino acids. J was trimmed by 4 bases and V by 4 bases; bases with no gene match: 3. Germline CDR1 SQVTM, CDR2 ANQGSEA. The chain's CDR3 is CSVVAGGYGYTF. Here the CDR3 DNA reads TGCAGCGTTGTGGCAGGGGGCTATGGCTACACCTTC. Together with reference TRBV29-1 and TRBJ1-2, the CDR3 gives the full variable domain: SAVISQKPSRDICQRGTSLTIQCQVDSQVTMMFWYRQQPGQSLTLIATANQGSEATYESGFVIDKFPISRPNLTFSTLTVSNMSPEDSSIYLCSVVAGGYGYTFGSGTRLTVV.

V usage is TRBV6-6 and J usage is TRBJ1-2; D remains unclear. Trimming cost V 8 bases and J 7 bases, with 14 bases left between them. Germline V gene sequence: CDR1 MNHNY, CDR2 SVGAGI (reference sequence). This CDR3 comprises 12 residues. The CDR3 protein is CASGIRESGYTF. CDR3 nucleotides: TGTGCCAGCGGGATTCGGGAATCTGGCTACACCTTC.

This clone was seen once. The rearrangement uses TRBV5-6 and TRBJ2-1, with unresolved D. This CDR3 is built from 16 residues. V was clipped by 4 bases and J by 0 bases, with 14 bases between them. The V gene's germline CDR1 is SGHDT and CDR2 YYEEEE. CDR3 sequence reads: CASSPDLSNSYNEQFF. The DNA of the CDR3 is TGTGCCAGCAGCCCAGACTTAAGTAACTCCTACAATGAGCAGTTCTTC.

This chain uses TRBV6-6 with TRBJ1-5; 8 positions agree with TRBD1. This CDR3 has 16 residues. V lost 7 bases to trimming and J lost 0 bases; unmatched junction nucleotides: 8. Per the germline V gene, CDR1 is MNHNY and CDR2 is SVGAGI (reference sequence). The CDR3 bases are TGTGCCAGCACCACCGACAGGGGAGGTAGCAATCAGCCCCAGCATTTT. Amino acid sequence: CASTTDRGGSNQPQHF.

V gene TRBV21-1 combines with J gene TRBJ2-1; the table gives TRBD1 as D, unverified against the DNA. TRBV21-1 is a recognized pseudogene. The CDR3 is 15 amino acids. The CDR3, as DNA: TGTGCCAGCAGCAATCCGGGACAGGGGCACAATGAGCAGTTCTTC. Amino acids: CASSNPGQGHNEQFF.

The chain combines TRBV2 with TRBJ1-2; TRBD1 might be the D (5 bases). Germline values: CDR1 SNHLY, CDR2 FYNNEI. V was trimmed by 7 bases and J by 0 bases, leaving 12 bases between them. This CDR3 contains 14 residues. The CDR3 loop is CASNRGYPNYGYTF. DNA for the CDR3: TGTGCCAGCAATCGGGGGTACCCTAACTATGGCTACACCTTC.

The CDR3 DNA is TGTGCCAGCAGGCCCACAGGAAGTACGCAGTATTTT. Translated: CASRPTGSTQYF. The V and J genes are TRBV12-3 or TRBV12-4 and TRBJ2-3, with TRBD1 as a possible D gene (5 bases). The CDR3 totals 12 residues. The germline V and J ends were trimmed by 6 bases and 8 bases, with 12 bases remaining between them.

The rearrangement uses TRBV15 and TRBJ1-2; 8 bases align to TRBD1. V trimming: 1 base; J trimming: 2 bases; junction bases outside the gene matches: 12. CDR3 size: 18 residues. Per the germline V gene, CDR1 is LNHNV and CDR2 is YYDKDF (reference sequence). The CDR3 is CATSRGGTGGRANYGYTF. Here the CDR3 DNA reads TGTGCCACCAGCAGAGGTGGGACAGGAGGGAGGGCGAACTATGGCTACACCTTC.

CDR3 region: CASTAGWVNEQFF. The DNA of the CDR3 is TGTGCCAGCACAGCGGGATGGGTCAATGAGCAGTTCTTC. The chain uses TRBV11-2 and TRBJ2-1; 7 nucleotides line up with TRBD2. The CDR3 sequence is 13 residues long. From germline, CDR1 is SGHAT and CDR2 FQNNGV. V gave up 7 bases and J gave up 6 bases; unmatched junction bases: 6. Variable domain in full (rest from reference TRBV11-2 and TRBJ2-1): EAGVAQSPRYKIIEKRQSVAFWCNPISGHATLYWYQQILGQGPKLLIQFQNNGVVDDSQLPKDRFSAERLKGVDSTLKIQPAKLEDSAVYLCASTAGWVNEQFFGPGTRLTVL.

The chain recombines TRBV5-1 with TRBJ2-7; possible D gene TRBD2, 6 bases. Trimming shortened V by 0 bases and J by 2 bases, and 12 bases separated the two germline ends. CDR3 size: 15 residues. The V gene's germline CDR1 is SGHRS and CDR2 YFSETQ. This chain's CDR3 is CASSLGSSATYEQYF. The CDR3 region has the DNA TGCGCCAGCAGCTTGGGATCTAGCGCCACCTACGAGCAGTACTTC.

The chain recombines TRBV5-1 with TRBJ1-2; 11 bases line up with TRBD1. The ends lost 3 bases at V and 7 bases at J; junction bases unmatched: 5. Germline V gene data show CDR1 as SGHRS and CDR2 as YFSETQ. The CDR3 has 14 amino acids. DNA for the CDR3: TGCGCCAGCAGCTCATCCGGGACAGGGGGTGGCTACACCTTC. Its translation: CASSSSGTGGGYTF.

The CDR3 DNA reads TGCGCCAGCAGCCAAGCCCAGGGGTTTAATGGCTACACCTTC. This codes for CASSQAQGFNGYTF. The J gene is TRBJ1-2, the V gene TRBV4-3, with a possible D match to TRBD1 (6 bases). This CDR3 comprises 14 residues. V was trimmed by 1 base and J by 6 bases, leaving 12 bases between them. CDR1 is LGHNA, CDR2 YSLEER, per germline.

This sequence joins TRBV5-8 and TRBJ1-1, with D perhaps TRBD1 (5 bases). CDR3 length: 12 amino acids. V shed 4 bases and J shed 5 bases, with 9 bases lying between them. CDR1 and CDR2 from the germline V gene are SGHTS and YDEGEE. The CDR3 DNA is TGTGCCAGCAGCCGGGGGAGGACTGAAGCTTTCTTT. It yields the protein CASSRGRTEAFF.

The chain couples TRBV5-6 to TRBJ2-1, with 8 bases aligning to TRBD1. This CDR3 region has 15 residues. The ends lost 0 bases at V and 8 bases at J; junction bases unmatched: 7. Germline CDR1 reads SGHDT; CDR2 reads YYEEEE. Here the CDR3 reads CASSLAGQGAYEQFF. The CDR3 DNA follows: TGTGCCAGCAGCTTGGCCGGGCAGGGGGCCTATGAGCAGTTCTTC.

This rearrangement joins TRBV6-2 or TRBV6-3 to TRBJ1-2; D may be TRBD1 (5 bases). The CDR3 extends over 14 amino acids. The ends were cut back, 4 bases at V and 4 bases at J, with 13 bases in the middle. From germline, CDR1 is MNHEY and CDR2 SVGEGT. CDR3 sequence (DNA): TGTGCCAGCAGTTCGAGCCGGGACTCCTATGGCTACACCTTC. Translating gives CASSSSRDSYGYTF.

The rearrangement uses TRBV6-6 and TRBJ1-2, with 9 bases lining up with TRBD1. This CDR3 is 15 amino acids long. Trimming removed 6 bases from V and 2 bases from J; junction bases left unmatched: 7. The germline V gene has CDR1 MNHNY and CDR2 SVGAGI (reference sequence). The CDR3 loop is CASSQQGAPNYGYTF. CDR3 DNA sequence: TGTGCCAGCAGCCAACAGGGGGCTCCAAACTATGGCTACACCTTC.

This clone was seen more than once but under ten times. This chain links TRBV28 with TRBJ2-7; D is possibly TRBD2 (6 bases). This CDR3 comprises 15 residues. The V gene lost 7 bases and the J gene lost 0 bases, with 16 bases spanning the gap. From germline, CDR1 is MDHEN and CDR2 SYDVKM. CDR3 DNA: TGTGCCAGCACCACTCTACTTAGCGGCTCCTACGAGCAGTACTTC. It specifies CASTTLLSGSYEQYF.

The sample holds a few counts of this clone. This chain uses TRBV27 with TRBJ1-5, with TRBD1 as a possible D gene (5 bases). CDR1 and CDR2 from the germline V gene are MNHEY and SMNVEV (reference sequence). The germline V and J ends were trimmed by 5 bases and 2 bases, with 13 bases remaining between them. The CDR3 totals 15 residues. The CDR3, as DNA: TGTGCCAGCAGTGGGGGGACCGCTCGCAATCAGCCCCAGCATTTT. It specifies CASSGGTARNQPQHF.

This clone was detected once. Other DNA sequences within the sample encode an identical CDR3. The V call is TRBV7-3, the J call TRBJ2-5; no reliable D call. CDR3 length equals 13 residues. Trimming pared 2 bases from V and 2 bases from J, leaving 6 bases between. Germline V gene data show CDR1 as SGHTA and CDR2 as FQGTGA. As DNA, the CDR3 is TGTGCCAGCAGCTTAGGGCCACAAGAGACCCAGTACTTC. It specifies CASSLGPQETQYF. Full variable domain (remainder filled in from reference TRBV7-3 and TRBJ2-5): GAGVSQTPSNKVTEKGKYVELRCDPISGHTALYWYRQSLGQGPEFLIYFQGTGAADDSGLPNDRFFAVRPEGSVSTLKIQRTERGDSAVYLCASSLGPQETQYFGPGTRLLVL.

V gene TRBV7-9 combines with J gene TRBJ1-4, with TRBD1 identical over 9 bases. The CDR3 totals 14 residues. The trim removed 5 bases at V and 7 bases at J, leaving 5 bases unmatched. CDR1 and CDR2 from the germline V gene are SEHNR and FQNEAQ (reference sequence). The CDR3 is CASSIGQGTEKLFF. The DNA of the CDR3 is TGTGCCAGCAGCATCGGACAGGGGACTGAAAAACTGTTTTTT.